The 2 T cell receptor beta chains below come from one sample, sequenced in a study of control samples from healthy donors and cancer patients. Assay used: immunoSEQ multiplex PCR; TCRdb lists only in-frame clones, some missing. The repertoire holds approximately 59,000 clones, 70% to 90% seen once, with roughly an eighth in the top ten. The specimen sequenced was PBMCs. Receptor source: a woman aged 55-69 years with lung cancer.

The chain is built from TRBV5-1 and TRBJ2-7, with 8 bases fitting TRBD2. The length of the CDR3 is 14 residues. Trimming at V came to 4 bases and at J to 0 bases, leaving 3 bases not matched to a gene. The V gene's germline CDR1 is SGHRS and CDR2 YFSETQ. The CDR3 here is CASSPGGDSYEQYF. In nucleotides, the CDR3 is TGCGCCAGCAGCCCGGGGGGGGACTCCTACGAGCAGTACTTC.

The V and J genes are TRBV5-1 and TRBJ2-3; 16 nucleotides align to TRBD2. V was clipped by 3 bases and J by 4 bases; unmatched bases: 5. The CDR3 length is 17 residues. Germline V gives CDR1 SGHRS, CDR2 YFSETQ. The CDR3 protein is CASSSRGLAGGADTQYF. The CDR3 bases are TGCGCCAGCAGCTCCCGGGGACTAGCGGGGGGGGCAGATACGCAGTATTTT.